This TCR beta chain came from a study of blood T cells in healthy people across ages. This clonotype occurred a few times. A second PCR of 7 to 11 cycles used a sample-barcoded 5' primer and a J-beta primer mix. TCRdb re-called the 5' RACE reads through MiXCR, storing one row per CDR3 protein. There are 950,000 to 1,200,000 distinct CDR3 sequences in the sample; roughly two fifths occur only once, and about an eighth lies in the top ten. There are 17 residues in the CDR3. CDR1 is SQVTM, CDR2 ANQGSEA, per germline. V lost 1 base to trimming and J lost 5 bases, with 20 bases between them. This receptor was taken from a man younger than 35 in good health. This chain links TRBV29-1 with TRBJ2-2; tentatively, D is TRBD1 or TRBD2 (5 bases each). What was sequenced was blood. The CDR3 sequence is CSVEGRGQGIGTGELFF. For the CDR3, the DNA is TGCAGCGTTGAAGGGCGCGGGCAGGGAATTGGGACCGGGGAGCTGTTTTTT.